The table lists the clone carrying this T cell receptor (beta chain) with many counts. The antigen is undetermined. Documented time point: newly diagnosed GD, antithyroid drugs for less than 3 months. Making the TCR library involved RNA that had been extracted from PBMCs. Those enrolled as patients came out of an endocrinology department in Xi'an, China. Arm-PCR with iRepertoire HTBI primers amplified the CDR3 regions for these TCR beta libraries. In TCRdb, the multiplex PCR reads were re-called with MiXCR into one record per CDR3 protein. This sample has hundreds of thousands of distinct CDR3 sequences, with about 16% found just once. The sample is drawn from a study of regulatory T cells in long-lasting Graves disease. Findings and limits, study-wide: There was favoring of TRBV28, TRBJ1-2 and TRBJ2-5 in persistent disease. Authors noted too few samples as a limitation.

After removal of 3 bases from V and 5 bases from J, the junction contained 3 bases not matched to a gene. This CDR3 contains 12 residues. Germline CDR1 DFQATT, CDR2 SNEGSKA (reference sequence). The sample was peripheral blood mononuclear cells (PBMCs), taken at new diagnosis, from a patient treated with antithyroid drugs. The origin of this receptor is a female donor with Graves disease. The chain recombines TRBV20-1 with TRBJ2-7; TRBD1 aligns across 8 bases. CDR3 DNA: TGCAGTGCTAGTGACAGGGGCAACGAGCAGTACTTC. Amino acid sequence: CSASDRGNEQYF.